The 20 T cell receptor beta chains below come from one sample, sequenced in a study of post-analysis software for immune sequencing data. Study conclusions and caveats: About 5 TRBV segments (TRBV5-6, TRBV5-1 and TRBV20-1 among them) occurred more frequently in patients than in controls.

These TCRs are of unknown antigen specificity. Presence of unique molecular identifiers characterized the TCR beta cDNA libraries. TCRdb recomputed calls from the PCR reads with MiXCR, one row per CDR3 protein. The repertoire has just over 250,000 distinct CDR3 sequences, roughly a third of them found once; the top ten carry 4% to 6%. Sequencing input: blood. The receptors originated from a girl between 10 and 17 years old with multiple sclerosis.

To note about this clonotype: A much bigger clone sits one base away, suggesting this may be a read error. The chain links TRBV6-2 or TRBV6-3 to TRBJ2-1; D might be TRBD2 (5 bases). Matching the DNA end better, TRBJ2-7 makes the J call doubtful. Germline assignment: CDR1 MNHEY and CDR2 SVGEGT. This CDR3 has 13 residues. The CDR3 spells CASSTGIYNEQYF. The CDR3 nucleotides read TGTGCCAGCAGTACCGGGATCTACAATGAGCAGTACTTC.

This clonotype was detected a few times. This sequence may be a read error, since a much larger clone differs from it by one base. The chain combines TRBV29-1 with TRBJ2-7; tentatively, D is TRBD1 (6 bases). The last part of the DNA fits TRBJ2-5 better; the J call may be wrong. CDR1 and CDR2 (germline): SQVTM, ANQGSEA. The CDR3 runs to 13 residues. This CDR3 is CSASDLRGETQYF. The CDR3 DNA reads as TGCAGCGCGTCGGACCTCAGGGGAGAGACCCAGTACTTC.

This clonotype was seen many times. V is TRBV29-1 and J is TRBJ2-1; a weak D match, TRBD2 (5 bases). V lost 7 bases, J lost 4 bases, and 17 bases lay in between. The CDR3 sequence is 14 residues long. Germline V gives CDR1 SQVTM, CDR2 ANQGSEA. The CDR3 nucleotides are TGCAGCGGATCTGCGGCGGGCTCTTACAATGAGCAGTTCTTC. Protein sequence: CSGSAAGSYNEQFF.

The CDR3 coding sequence is TGTGCCAGCAGCTCTCGACGGGACTTGAACACTGAAGCTTTCTTT. It translates to CASSSRRDLNTEAFF. The chain joins TRBV13 to TRBJ1-1, with a possible D match to TRBD1 (5 bases). From germline, CDR1 is PRHDT and CDR2 FYEKMQ (reference sequence). The CDR3 runs 15 residues. V gave up 4 bases and J gave up 0 bases, with 12 bases separating them.

V usage is TRBV5-1 and J usage is TRBJ2-1; the match to TRBD2 covers 8 bases. V shed 0 bases and J 5 bases; nucleotides not matched to a gene: 7. CDR3 length: 16 residues. Germline CDR1 SGHRS, CDR2 YFSETQ. The CDR3 loop is CASSLGAGGTNNEQFF. The CDR3 DNA reads as TGCGCCAGCAGCTTGGGTGCGGGGGGCACCAACAATGAGCAGTTCTTC.

At least ten counts were recorded for this clonotype. The rearrangement links TRBV20-1 to TRBJ1-1; tentative D call: TRBD1 (6 bases). In germline, CDR1 is DFQATT, CDR2 SNEGSKA (reference sequence). The CDR3 has 13 residues. V lost 1 base and J lost 7, with 13 bases in between. CDR3 residues: CSARAGALSEAFF. CDR3 bases: TGCAGTGCTAGAGCGGGGGCACTGAGTGAAGCTTTCTTT.

The J gene is TRBJ2-5, the V gene TRBV6-5; possible D gene TRBD2, 6 bases. The CDR3 sequence is 18 residues long. The V gene lost 3 bases and the J gene lost 2 bases, with 22 bases spanning the gap. In germline, CDR1 is MNHEY, CDR2 SVGAGI. The CDR3 coding sequence is TGTGCCAGCAGTTATAGGACTACCTCGGGCCCGACACAAGAGACCCAGTACTTC. Residues: CASSYRTTSGPTQETQYF.

This clonotype was seen at least ten times. DNA for the CDR3: TGCAGTGCCAACCCGCTAGCGGGAGCGGGTGAGACCCAGTACTTC. Amino acids: CSANPLAGAGETQYF. This chain connects TRBV20-1 to TRBJ2-5, with TRBD2 matching over 10 bases. Trimming took 6 bases from V and 5 from J; bases not matched to a gene: 12. CDR1 DFQATT and CDR2 SNEGSKA come from the germline V gene (reference sequence). CDR3 length: 15 residues.

A few counts support this clonotype. The chain recombines TRBV20-1 with TRBJ2-1; 8 nucleotides line up with TRBD2. V was pared by 3 bases and J by 9 bases, with 10 bases of the junction left unmatched. Per germline, CDR1 DFQATT and CDR2 SNEGSKA (reference sequence). The CDR3 covers 14 residues. CDR3 nucleotide sequence: TGCAGTGCTAGCCTAGCGGGTGGCCTAAGTGAGCAGTTCTTC. Residues: CSASLAGGLSEQFF.

To note about this clonotype: This sequence may be a read error, since a much larger clone differs from it by one base. The V gene is TRBV6-1, the J gene TRBJ2-1; the D gene is possibly TRBD1 (5 bases). This CDR3 is built from 14 residues. The germline V and J ends were trimmed by 6 bases and 4 bases, with 13 bases remaining between them. Germline V CDR1 and CDR2: MNHNS, SASEGT. The chain's CDR3 is CASREPQGYNEQFF. The DNA for the CDR3 is TGTGCCAGCAGGGAGCCCCAGGGATACAATGAGCAGTTCTTC.

This clonotype was recorded many times. The chain has TRBV6-1 and TRBJ1-2; 8 positions match TRBD1. With 6 bases clipped from V and 7 bases from J, the junction kept 7 bases outside the gene matches. CDR3 length equals 13 residues. CDR1 is MNHNS and CDR2 is SASEGT in the germline V gene. The CDR3 DNA is TGTGCCAGCAGGCGGACAGGGATTGTTGGCTACACCTTC. Residues: CASRRTGIVGYTF.

This clonotype was seen ten or more times. The J gene is TRBJ2-3, the V gene TRBV20-1; D uncertain. Trimming took off 5 bases at V and 3 bases at J, with 24 bases between the two ends. The CDR3 is made up of 17 amino acids. The germline V gene encodes CDR1 DFQATT and CDR2 SNEGSKA (reference sequence). The CDR3 loop is CSALYSLSGSSTDTQYF. The CDR3, as DNA: TGCAGTGCTCTATATAGCCTGTCCGGCTCCAGTACAGATACGCAGTATTTT.

This clonotype was counted only a few times. A much bigger clone sits one base away, suggesting this may be a read error. CDR3 DNA: TGCGCCAGCAGCTGGTTAGGGGCGGGAGATACGCAGTATTTT. Protein: CASSWLGAGDTQYF. The chain is built from TRBV5-1 and TRBJ2-3; the D gene could be TRBD1 or TRBD2 (5 bases each). Per the germline V gene, CDR1 is SGHRS and CDR2 is YFSETQ. V shed 3 bases and J shed 5 bases, with 13 bases lying between them. The CDR3 runs 14 residues.

This clonotype was seen more than once but under ten times. A much larger clone differs by one base, so this may be a read error. The chain employs TRBV21-1 and TRBJ2-7; the table gives TRBD1 as D, unverified against the DNA. TRBV21-1 has pseudogene status. This CDR3 has 19 residues. CDR3 bases: TGTGCCAGCAGCAACGCGGGGGCGACAGGGCCCGATCAAAGGGAGGCCCAGTACTTC. This gives the protein CASSNAGATGPDQREAQYF.

DNA for the CDR3: TGCAGCGTTGGGAGGGGCAGGGCAGGGTCTGGCTACACCTTC. Translating gives CSVGRGRAGSGYTF. This rearrangement joins TRBV29-1 to TRBJ1-2, with D perhaps matching TRBD1 (5 bases). Trimming pared 4 bases from V and 7 bases from J, leaving 19 bases between. The CDR3 sequence is 14 residues long. CDR1 and CDR2 from the germline V gene are SQVTM and ANQGSEA.

The sample holds many counts of this clonotype. The genes are TRBV7-9 and TRBJ2-3; 9 positions match TRBD2. CDR1 SEHNR and CDR2 FQNEAQ come from the germline V gene (reference sequence). The length of the CDR3 is 16 residues. The ends lost 5 bases at V and 2 bases at J; junction bases unmatched: 8. The CDR3 region is CASSPRLADNTDTQYF. CDR3 nucleotide sequence: TGTGCCAGCAGCCCCCGACTAGCGGATAACACAGATACGCAGTATTTT.

Ten or more counts support this clonotype. This chain uses TRBV5-8 with TRBJ2-1, with TRBD2 matching over 7 bases. The V gene end was trimmed by 0 bases and the J gene end by 5 bases; junction bases not matched to a gene: 5. This CDR3 is 15 amino acids long. The V gene's germline CDR1 is SGHTS and CDR2 YDEGEE. The CDR3 DNA reads as TGTGCCAGCAGCTTGGAGGGGAGGGCCCACAATGAGCAGTTCTTC. This encodes CASSLEGRAHNEQFF.

The chain has TRBV4-1 and TRBJ2-4, with D perhaps TRBD1 (5 bases). Germline CDR1 MGHRA, CDR2 YSYEKL. Between the trimmed V and J ends, which lost 3 bases and 8 bases, there was a span of 17 bases. The CDR3 is 15 residues long. In nucleotides, the CDR3 is TGCGCCAGCAGCCACACTGGGGCTCGCCAAGACATTCAGTACTTC. This translates into CASSHTGARQDIQYF.

This clonotype was seen ten or more times. V gene TRBV20-1 combines with J gene TRBJ2-1; 8 nucleotides agree with TRBD2. Germline values: CDR1 DFQATT, CDR2 SNEGSKA (reference sequence). J gave up 7 bases and V 8 bases, and 10 bases lay outside the gene matches. The CDR3 consists of 13 residues. The CDR3 region has the DNA TGCAGTCCAAGCCTGGCGGGGGGAAATGAGCAGTTCTTC. Its translation is CSPSLAGGNEQFF.

The chain is built from TRBV6-6 and TRBJ1-1, with D hard to call. Trimming cost V 7 bases and J 4 bases, with 16 bases left between them. The CDR3 is made up of 14 amino acids. From germline, CDR1 is MNHNY and CDR2 SVGAGI (reference sequence). The CDR3: CASILGQPVTEAFF. In nucleotides, the CDR3 is TGTGCCAGCATTTTAGGCCAGCCGGTCACTGAAGCTTTCTTT.